These T cell receptor beta chains were read from a single sample in a study of blood T cells in healthy people across ages. Using its own MiXCR run on the 5' RACE reads, TCRdb lists one record per CDR3 protein. This sample yields approximately 800,000 distinct CDR3 sequences, of which 20% to 30% are seen a single time; 3% belongs to the top ten. The same specimen was also included in a second study, on T cells of mothers and their children.

Specimen: blood. The receptor source for this set is a boy aged 5-17 years in good health. Each CDR3 is given with its conserved first and last residue. A D gene is named only where the DNA matches it firmly. Clone size is shown for a subset of rows, as once, few, many or a class of expanded clone.

>TRBV20-1|NA|TRBJ1-2|TRBD1
TGCAGTGCTTCCGGACAGGGGCGGGGTAACTATGGCTACACCTTC
CSASGQGRGNYGYTF
>TRBV12-3/TRBV12-4|NA|TRBJ1-2|NA
TGTGCCAGCAGTTTATTTAACAGGAGATATGGCTACACCTTC
CASSLFNRRYGYTF
>TRBV20-1|NA|TRBJ2-1|NA
TGCAGTGCTAGTAGGCTTCGGGACTTTGGGTCCTACAATGAGCAGTTCTTC
CSASRLRDFGSYNEQFF
>TRBV7-8|few|TRBJ1-3|NA
TGTGCCAGCAGCATTCAGGACGGAGGAAACACCATATATTTT
CASSIQDGGNTIYF
>TRBV2|few|TRBJ2-5|NA
TGTGCCAGCAGTGAGGGGGTAGCGGAGCAAGAGACCCAGTACTTC
CASSEGVAEQETQYF
>TRBV6-1|NA|TRBJ2-3|TRBD2
TGTGCCAGCGACAGCGGGGCCTACACAGATACGCAGTATTTT
CASDSGAYTDTQYF
>TRBV7-2|once|TRBJ2-3|TRBD2
TGTGCCAGCAGTTACGCTAGCGGGGGCTTAGATACGCAGTATTTT
CASSYASGGLDTQYF
>TRBV10-3|NA|TRBJ2-2|TRBD1
TGTGCCATCATCCCCGCACAGGGGGCGGGCGGGGAGCTGTTTTTT
CAIIPAQGAGGELFF
>TRBV6-6|NA|TRBJ2-7|NA
TGTGCCAGCAGTTGGACTCCGACCAACGGCGAGCAGTACTTC
CASSWTPTNGEQYF
>TRBV2|NA|TRBJ2-7|NA
TGTGCCAGCGCCTCCTTCTACGAGCAGTACTTC
CASASFYEQYF
>TRBV9|NA|TRBJ2-2|TRBD2
TGTGCCAGCAGCGGTGACGGAGCGGGAATGGCGAACACCGGGGAGCTGTTTTTT
CASSGDGAGMANTGELFF
>TRBV5-1|NA|TRBJ2-3|NA
TGCGCCACAAGAGGGGGACCCAGCACAGATACGCAGTATTTT
CATRGGPSTDTQYF
>TRBV7-8|NA|TRBJ2-1|TRBD2
TGTGCCAGCGGCAAGGAGCGGGGCTACAATGAGCAGTTCTTC
CASGKERGYNEQFF
>TRBV4-2|NA|TRBJ2-7|TRBD2
TGTGCCAGCAGCCAACAACTAGCGGGGGGGCGGGAGCAGTACTTC
CASSQQLAGGREQYF
>TRBV5-1|few|TRBJ2-7|NA
TGCGCCAGCAGCTTGGAAGGGGGGGATCATAGTGGCGAGCAGTACTTC
CASSLEGGDHSGEQYF
>TRBV28|few|TRBJ2-7|NA
TGTGCCAGCAGCCCTCACAGTTCATTTAGCTCCTACGAGCAGTACTTC
CASSPHSSFSSYEQYF
>TRBV3-1|few|TRBJ1-4|NA
TGTGCCAGCAGCCTTGGTGAAGAACTGTTTTTT
CASSLGEELFF
>TRBV5-1|NA|TRBJ2-2|NA
TGCGCCAGCAGCTTGGGGGTAGCGACCGCGAACACCGGGGAGCTGTTTTTT
CASSLGVATANTGELFF
>TRBV6-4|NA|TRBJ2-1|NA
TGTGCCAGTTCCGATGTCCGGGGTGAGCAGTTCTTC
CASSDVRGEQFF
>TRBV18|NA|TRBJ2-1|TRBD2
TGTGCCAGCTCACCACTAAGGGGAGGGGACAATGAGCAGTTCTTC
CASSPLRGGDNEQFF
>TRBV10-3|few|TRBJ1-1|TRBD1
TGTGCCATCAGTGATCCGGACAGGGGGATGAACACTGAAGCTTTCTTT
CAISDPDRGMNTEAFF
>TRBV2|NA|TRBJ2-1|TRBD1
TGTGCCAGCAGTTTGGACAGGGGGCCCCACAATGAGCAGTTCTTC
CASSLDRGPHNEQFF
>TRBV10-3|few|TRBJ2-5|NA
TGTGCCATCAGTGATCCGGCGGGGCAAGAGACCCAGTACTTC
CAISDPAGQETQYF
>TRBV6-2/TRBV6-3|few|TRBJ2-5|NA
TGTGCCAGCACAAACGCCCTGGGTCTTCAAGAGACCCAGTACTTC
CASTNALGLQETQYF
>TRBV18|NA|TRBJ2-5|NA
TGTGCCAGCTCGTCGGACCAACAAGAGACCCAGTACTTC
CASSSDQQETQYF
>TRBV6-6|NA|TRBJ2-3|TRBD2
TGTGCCAGCAGCCCGCGGGTGGGGGGGAGAACAGATACGCAGTATTTT
CASSPRVGGRTDTQYF
>TRBV6-6|NA|TRBJ2-5|NA
TGTGCCAGCAGCCCGGTATACCAAGAGACCCAGTACTTC
CASSPVYQETQYF
>TRBV6-1|NA|TRBJ2-1|NA
TGTGCCAGCAGTATCCCTCTTGGCAATGAGCAGTTCTTC
CASSIPLGNEQFF
>TRBV6-5|NA|TRBJ2-5|NA
TGTGCCAGCAGTTACTCGATGGCAGGGAGGGAGACCCAGTACTTC
CASSYSMAGRETQYF
>TRBV20-1|NA|TRBJ2-1|NA
TGCAGTGCTTCGCCCACCGGGCTAGGTCCCTACAATGAGCAGTTCTTC
CSASPTGLGPYNEQFF
>TRBV9|NA|TRBJ2-3|NA
TGTGCCAGCAGCGCTAACACAGATACGCAGTATTTT
CASSANTDTQYF
>TRBV12-3/TRBV12-4|few|TRBJ2-7|NA
TGTGCCAGCAGTGCCCCGGGCGAGCAGTACTTC
CASSAPGEQYF
>TRBV27|NA|TRBJ1-2|TRBD1
TGTGCCAGCAGGTCGGGACAGGGGTACTATGGCTACACCTTC
CASRSGQGYYGYTF
>TRBV12-5|few|TRBJ2-7|NA
TGTGCTAGTGGTCCCTCGGGAAGGAAGGACTCCTACGAGCAGTACTTC
CASGPSGRKDSYEQYF
>TRBV20-1|few|TRBJ1-5|NA
TGCAGTGCTAGACAAACACAGGGACAGCCCCAGCATTTT
CSARQTQGQPQHF
>TRBV20-1|few|TRBJ1-5|NA
TGCAGTGCTGCCCGGGACACGGGCAATCAGCCCCAGCATTTT
CSAARDTGNQPQHF
>TRBV20-1|few|TRBJ2-5|NA
TGCAGTGCTAGGTCGGGTGATGAGACCCAGTACTTC
CSARSGDETQYF
>TRBV19|few|TRBJ2-1|NA
TGTGCCAGCCAGGACACCTACAATGAGCAGTTCTTC
CASQDTYNEQFF
>TRBV9|NA|TRBJ2-1|TRBD1
TGTGCCAGCAGCGTAGTTCCGGGACAGTACAATGAGCAGTTCTTC
CASSVVPGQYNEQFF
>TRBV9|NA|TRBJ1-5|NA
TGTGCCAGCAGCGTAGACAAGGATGAGCCCCAGCATTTT
CASSVDKDEPQHF
>TRBV2|few|TRBJ2-7|TRBD1
TGTGCCAGCAGCAAGGGACAGGGGGCTTACGAGCAGTACTTC
CASSKGQGAYEQYF
>TRBV9|NA|TRBJ2-2|TRBD1
TGTGCCAGCAGAGACAGGGCCGGGGAGCTGTTTTTT
CASRDRAGELFF
>TRBV3-1|once|TRBJ1-1|NA
TGTGCCAGCAGCCTCCAAGAAGACACTGAAGCTTTCTTT
CASSLQEDTEAFF
>TRBV6-5|NA|TRBJ2-2|TRBD2
TGTGCCAGCAGTTACTCGATGGGAGGGCGTCGAAACACCGGGGAGCTGTTTTTT
CASSYSMGGRRNTGELFF
>TRBV12-3/TRBV12-4|NA|TRBJ1-1|NA
TGTGCCAGCGGCCTAATGGAGGACACTGAAGCTTTCTTT
CASGLMEDTEAFF
>TRBV29-1|NA|TRBJ1-4|NA
TGCAGCGTTGTTGGGAGACTTAATGAAAAACTGTTTTTT
CSVVGRLNEKLFF